This T cell receptor beta chain originates from a study of blood T cell repertoires in COVID-19. Original analysis: Reference gene primer amplification gave estimated nucleated cell counts. TCRdb's table, derived via immunoSEQ multiplex PCR, lists solely in-frame clones and lacks some. V, J and clone size derive from that table, while D and trimming were established from the DNA sequence. This table has roughly 190,000 clones, 75% to 90% appearing once. CDR1 and CDR2 (germline): MDHEN, SYDVKM. CDR3 length equals 14 residues. Trimming took 4 bases from V and 2 from J; bases not matched to a gene: 4. Material: peripheral blood. The clonotype was recovered from a man in his thirties or forties with acute or convalescent COVID-19. V and J are TRBV28 and TRBJ2-7, with 8 nucleotides matching TRBD1. Here the CDR3 reads CASSSSGGPYEQYF. CDR3 in DNA: TGTGCCAGCAGTTCGTCAGGGGGCCCCTACGAGCAGTACTTC. Complete variable domain (other parts from reference TRBV28 and TRBJ2-7): DVKVTQSSRYLVKRTGEKVFLECVQDMDHENMFWYRQDPGLGLRLIYFSYDVKMKEKGDIPEGYSVSREKKERFSLILESASTNQTSMYLCASSSSGGPYEQYFGPGTRLTVT.